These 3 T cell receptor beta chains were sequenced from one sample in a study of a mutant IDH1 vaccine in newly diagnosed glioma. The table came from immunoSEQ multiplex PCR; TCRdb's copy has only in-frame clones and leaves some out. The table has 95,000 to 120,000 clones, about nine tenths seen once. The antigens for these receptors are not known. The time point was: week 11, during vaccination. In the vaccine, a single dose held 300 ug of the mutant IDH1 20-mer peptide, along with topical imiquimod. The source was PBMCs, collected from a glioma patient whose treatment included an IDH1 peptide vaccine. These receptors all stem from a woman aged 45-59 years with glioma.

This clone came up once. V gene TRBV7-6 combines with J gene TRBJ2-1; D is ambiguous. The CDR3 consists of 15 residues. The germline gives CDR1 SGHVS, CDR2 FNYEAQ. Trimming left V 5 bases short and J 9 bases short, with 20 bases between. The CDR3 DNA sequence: TGTGCCAGCAGCCAAACTTTAAGTAGCCTCTCTGAGCAGTTCTTC. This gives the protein CASSQTLSSLSEQFF.

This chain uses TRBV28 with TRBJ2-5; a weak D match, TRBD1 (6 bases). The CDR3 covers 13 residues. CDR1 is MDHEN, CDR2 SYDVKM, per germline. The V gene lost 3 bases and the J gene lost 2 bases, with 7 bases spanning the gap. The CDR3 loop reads CASSFGQQETQYF. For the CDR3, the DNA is TGTGCCAGCAGTTTCGGACAGCAAGAGACCCAGTACTTC.

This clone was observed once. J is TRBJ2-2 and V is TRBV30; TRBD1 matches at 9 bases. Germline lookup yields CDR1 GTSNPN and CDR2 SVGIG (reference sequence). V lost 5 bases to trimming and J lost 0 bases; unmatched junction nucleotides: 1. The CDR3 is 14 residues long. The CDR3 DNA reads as TGTGCCTGGTACAGGGGGCCGAACACCGGGGAGCTGTTTTTT. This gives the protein CAWYRGPNTGELFF.